This entry describes one T cell receptor beta chain. Its antigen is unknown. This sample is part of a study of T cell responses to AZD1222 COVID-19 vaccine. Overall study context: Second-dose timings of about 4 or about 12 weeks were pooled.

Using immunoSEQ multiplex PCR, the repertoire was profiled, and TCRdb retains in-frame clones only, with some absent. The sample consists of around 110,000 clones, 93% of them appearing once. Broader study findings: Regions left unmutated in variants are reportedly the target of nearly half of spike-specific TCRs. Repertoire sampling happened only post peak T cell response.

Germline CDR1 and CDR2: SGHDT and YYEEEE. The CDR3 consists of 13 residues. V gave up 5 bases and J gave up 5 bases, with 14 bases separating them. The genes are TRBV5-6 and TRBJ2-7; D is possibly TRBD1 (5 bases). The clonotype was recovered from an adult in good health. Source: peripheral blood, taken on day 0 of AZD1222 vaccination. Written as DNA, the CDR3 is TGTGCCAGCAGGGACAACCCCAGGAACGAGCAGTACTTC. This gives the protein CASRDNPRNEQYF.